This TCR beta chain is from a study of cytomegalovirus exposure and HLA in healthy donors (dated by TCRdb to the late 2010s). Regarding the study in general: A later analysis indicated that the roughly 130 validation repertoires were generated on the platform also employed for the approximately 700 repertoires of the first cohort. The study aimed to test whether cataloging public T cell receptors could reveal signatures of past pathogen exposure. To predict cytomegalovirus infection status, the study combined high-throughput TCR immunosequencing, statistical association of individual TCRs with disease status, and machine learning. In addition to the first cohort of 500 to 850 subjects, a separate validation cohort of 120 different subjects was used. General study outcomes and caveats: Cytomegalovirus status was reported to be diagnosed by the classifier with high specificity and sensitivity in both the original and validation cohorts. In vitro tests confirmed that three of the cytomegalovirus-associated TCR beta chains recognize cytomegalovirus antigens. The study listed 164 TCR beta chains as associated with cytomegalovirus. The authors suggested that the approach could potentially be generalized to other disease states and immunological phenotypes. The validation cohort had no HLA typing available for a later analysis, so co-occurrence within that cohort was assessed over all 120 or so repertoires. A later analysis found that TCRs clustered in the first cohort also tended to co-occur in the 120 validation repertoires, with 94% of cluster scores above 0. Across donors, most TCR sequences were observed very rarely, whereas some public TCRs were present in many individuals.

With respect to this clone: Its antigen remains undetermined. Nothing much larger sits one base from this clone, and base qualities are not available.

CDR1 and CDR2 are drawn from the germline V gene: SGHDT, YYEEEE. The germline ends are 24 bases apart after V is trimmed by 4 bases and J by 6 bases. The CDR3 spans 17 residues, from the cysteine through the phenylalanine. The retained sequence is limited to the CDR3, 51 bases, with the frame set at the first base. Separate from the roughly 700-subject first cohort, the validation cohort of about 130 subjects was the group to which the donors belonged. The library was made by the immunoSEQ multiplex PCR assay. The study's processing was this. A statistical classification framework was developed to diagnose cytomegalovirus status using the catalog of TCR beta chain sequences. TCRdb took this table from immuneACCESS and kept in-frame rearrangements with V and J called. Such tables lack part of the clones; where checked against another copy, unresolved V genes explain under half of the gap, and the rest is unexplained. The DNA was the basis for D and trimming; V, J and clone size are from that table. Counted in this sample were more than 60,000 clones; roughly 95% of them appeared once. The top ten constitute more than 3.5% of the sample.

The clonotype was recovered from a woman aged 18-35 years in good health and CMV-seropositive. The chain joins TRBV5-6 to TRBJ2-3; TRBD2 is possibly the D segment (8 matching bases). Sequences were obtained from PBMCs. The nucleotide sequence is given as TGTGCCAGCAGCCGCTACAGGGGCCCGGGAGGGGCGGATACGCAGTATTTT. This codes for CASSRYRGPGGADTQYF.